The rows below give T cell receptor beta chains drawn from one sample of a study of shared clonotypes between healthy human individuals. This table comes from immunoSEQ multiplex PCR, and its TCRdb copy is limited to in-frame clones, with some not included. Of approximately 2,300,000 clones in the sample, 80% to 95% were seen once. Source material: naive CD4+ T cells from PBMCs. The receptors were sampled from a man aged 18 to 29 in good health. Some clones in this sample may be carry-over from other donors' samples. Each CDR3 is given with its conserved first and last residue. Fields, in order: V gene, clone size, D gene, J gene, CDR3 protein, CDR3 DNA. D genes are given only for firm matches. The size of a clone is reported for some rows only, either as once, few or many, or as a class for expanded clones.

TRBV10-1	NA	TRBD2	TRBJ2-7	CASSGGVAGHRKYF	TGCGCCAGCAGTGGAGGGGTAGCGGGGCATCGAAAGTACTTC
TRBV5-1	NA	NA	TRBJ1-1	CASSFGRNTEAFF	TGCGCCAGCAGCTTTGGCAGAAACACTGAAGCTTTCTTT
TRBV20-1	once	TRBD2	TRBJ2-1	CSADTSGGRFF	TGCAGTGCGGATACTAGCGGGGGGCGGTTCTTC
TRBV30	NA	TRBD1	TRBJ2-1	CASTGTGDNEQFF	TGTGCCAGTACCGGGACAGGGGACAATGAGCAGTTCTTC
TRBV28	NA	NA	TRBJ1-4	CASSPPRVEKLFF	TGTGCCAGCAGTCCCCCTAGAGTTGAAAAACTGTTTTTT
TRBV12-5	NA	TRBD2	TRBJ2-1	CASGQAGHNEQFF	TGTGCTAGTGGTCAAGCGGGGCACAATGAGCAGTTCTTC
TRBV5-4	few	NA	TRBJ1-1	CASSLSRGNTEAFF	TGTGCCAGCAGCTTGTCTAGGGGGAACACTGAAGCTTTCTTT
TRBV28	NA	TRBD2	TRBJ2-5	CASSLRLAGQETQYF	TGTGCCAGCAGTTTGAGGCTAGCGGGGCAAGAGACCCAGTACTTC
TRBV29-1	NA	NA	TRBJ2-7	CSVQTRLYYEQYF	TGCAGCGTGCAGACCAGATTATACTACGAGCAGTACTTC
TRBV29-1	NA	NA	TRBJ2-5	CSVQGSDQETQYF	TGCAGCGTTCAGGGTTCCGACCAAGAGACCCAGTACTTC
TRBV6-5	NA	TRBD2	TRBJ2-2	CASSTGGRLAGELFF	TGTGCCAGCAGTACGGGGGGGAGGTTGGCCGGGGAGCTGTTTTTT
TRBV28	NA	NA	TRBJ2-7	CASSLGQGPSYEQYF	TGTGCCAGCAGTTTAGGCCAGGGCCCCAGCTACGAGCAGTACTTC
TRBV15	NA	NA	TRBJ2-7	CATSRTYYEQYF	TGTGCCACCAGCAGGACATACTACGAGCAGTACTTC
TRBV2	NA	NA	TRBJ2-3	CASSEASQTDTQYF	TGTGCCAGCAGTGAAGCCTCCCAGACAGATACGCAGTATTTT
TRBV25-1	NA	NA	TRBJ1-6	CASSESDSPLHF	TGTGCCAGCAGTGAAAGTGATTCACCCCTCCACTTT
TRBV10-2	NA	NA	TRBJ2-7	CASTKDNYEQYF	TGCGCCAGCACTAAGGACAACTACGAGCAGTACTTC
TRBV4-1	NA	NA	TRBJ2-5	CASSPRDSKETQYF	TGCGCCAGCAGCCCCCGAGACTCGAAAGAGACCCAGTACTTC
TRBV5-1	NA	NA	TRBJ1-4	CASSLSVREKLFF	TGCGCCAGCAGCTTGTCGGTCCGGGAAAAACTGTTTTTT
TRBV6-4	NA	NA	TRBJ2-1	CASSDGSPTYNEQFF	TGTGCCAGCAGTGACGGCTCTCCCACCTACAATGAGCAGTTCTTC
TRBV6-6	NA	NA	TRBJ2-7	CASSPRGGGEQYF	TGTGCCAGCAGCCCACGGGGCGGAGGGGAGCAGTACTTC
TRBV6-5	NA	NA	TRBJ1-6	CARDRQTYNSPLHF	TGTGCCAGAGACCGACAGACATATAATTCACCCCTCCACTTT
TRBV18	NA	NA	TRBJ2-3	CASSPPSGPDTQYF	TGTGCCAGCTCACCACCGTCTGGGCCGGATACGCAGTATTTT
TRBV29-1	NA	TRBD2	TRBJ2-1	CSVTDRDLSGTPYNEQFF	TGCAGCGTAACCGACAGAGACCTTAGCGGGACCCCTTACAATGAGCAGTTCTTC
TRBV5-1	once	TRBD1	TRBJ2-5	CASSRDRATQETQYF	TGCGCCAGCAGCAGGGACAGGGCGACACAAGAGACCCAGTACTTC
TRBV4-2	NA	TRBD2	TRBJ2-1	CASNQDAGGQFF	TGTGCCAGCAACCAAGATGCGGGAGGGCAGTTCTTC
TRBV7-9	NA	NA	TRBJ2-1	CASSLAPRGEQFF	TGTGCCAGCAGCTTAGCCCCTCGGGGGGAGCAGTTCTTC
TRBV2	NA	NA	TRBJ2-5	CASTFTGPDQTQYF	TGTGCCAGCACTTTTACAGGGCCCGACCAGACCCAGTACTTC
TRBV11-2	NA	TRBD1	TRBJ2-5	CASSRGQGQGARETQYF	TGTGCCAGCAGCCGGGGGCAGGGACAGGGGGCGAGAGAGACCCAGTACTTC
TRBV10-3	NA	NA	TRBJ1-4	CASRGNRASTNEKLFF	TGTGCCAGCAGGGGCAACAGGGCTTCAACTAATGAAAAACTGTTTTTT
TRBV10-3	NA	NA	TRBJ1-1	CAISDQGYRSNTEAFF	TGTGCCATCAGTGACCAAGGGTACAGATCGAACACTGAAGCTTTCTTT
TRBV5-1	NA	NA	TRBJ2-7	CASSTNREGYEQYF	TGCGCCAGCAGCACAAACAGGGAAGGCTACGAGCAGTACTTC
TRBV7-2	NA	TRBD1	TRBJ2-7	CASRGPGQGAQRQYF	TGTGCCAGCAGGGGGCCGGGACAGGGGGCCCAACGGCAGTACTTC
TRBV6-5	once	NA	TRBJ1-5	CASRRAGNQPQHF	TGTGCCAGTCGGCGCGCAGGGAATCAGCCCCAGCATTTT
TRBV6-6	NA	TRBD2	TRBJ2-5	CASSQQGLAGETQYF	TGTGCCAGCAGTCAACAGGGACTAGCGGGAGAGACCCAGTACTTC
TRBV28	NA	NA	TRBJ1-1	CASRPGTANTEAFF	TGTGCCAGCAGGCCCGGGACGGCGAACACTGAAGCTTTCTTT
TRBV29-1	NA	TRBD1	TRBJ1-5	CSVGDSYQPQHF	TGCAGCGTTGGGGACAGCTATCAGCCCCAGCATTTT
TRBV5-4	NA	TRBD1	TRBJ2-1	CASSLFLTGDEQFF	TGTGCCAGCAGCTTATTTTTGACAGGGGATGAGCAGTTCTTC
TRBV6-1	NA	NA	TRBJ1-5	CASSEWAQNQPQHF	TGTGCCAGCAGTGAATGGGCCCAGAATCAGCCCCAGCATTTT
TRBV10-3	NA	TRBD1	TRBJ2-6	CATTDRALSGANVLTF	TGTGCCACGACAGACAGGGCTCTCTCTGGGGCCAACGTCCTGACTTTC
TRBV7-2	NA	TRBD2	TRBJ2-1	CASSSVLAGSNEQFF	TGTGCCAGCAGCTCGGTACTAGCGGGTTCCAATGAGCAGTTCTTC
TRBV7-2	once	TRBD2	TRBJ2-2	CASSLWAGGITGELFF	TGTGCCAGCAGCTTATGGGCGGGAGGGATCACCGGGGAGCTGTTTTTT
TRBV5-1	NA	TRBD2	TRBJ2-1	CASSLLVAGPYNEQFF	TGCGCCAGCAGCCTACTCGTAGCGGGACCCTACAATGAGCAGTTCTTC
TRBV12-5	NA	TRBD2	TRBJ2-1	CASGGLAEYNEQFF	TGTGCTAGTGGGGGACTAGCAGAATACAATGAGCAGTTCTTC
TRBV5-4	NA	TRBD1	TRBJ2-5	CASSSPQGARGSETQYF	TGTGCCAGCAGCTCGCCACAGGGGGCGCGGGGGTCGGAGACCCAGTACTTC
TRBV10-3	NA	NA	TRBJ1-1	CAISGGINTEAFF	TGTGCCATCAGTGGAGGAATTAACACTGAAGCTTTCTTT
TRBV16	NA	NA	TRBJ2-1	CASSQSLAPTLSYNEQFF	TGTGCCAGCAGCCAATCTCTAGCGCCAACCCTTTCCTACAATGAGCAGTTCTTC
TRBV9	NA	NA	TRBJ2-2	CASSVVFNTGELFF	TGTGCCAGCAGCGTAGTCTTTAACACCGGGGAGCTGTTTTTT